These T cell receptor beta chains were read from a single sample in a study of blood T cell repertoires in COVID-19. Sequencing was performed with immunoSEQ multiplex PCR; in TCRdb, only in-frame clones are kept and a portion is missing. The data show roughly 130,000 clones, about 89% seen once. The sequencing input was peripheral blood. These receptors all come from a woman aged 55 to 70 with acute or convalescent COVID-19. The CDR3 runs from the conserved cysteine through the conserved F or W. A D gene is named only where the DNA matches it firmly. Expanded clones are given a class, and other clones once, few, many or no size at all.

J: TRBJ2-4
D: TRBD2
V: TRBV6-5
size: -
DNA: TGTGCCAGCAGTCTCACATGGAGCGGGAGAAACATTCAGTACTTC
CDR3: CASSLTWSGRNIQYF

J: TRBJ2-2
D: -
V: TRBV2
size: -
DNA: TGTGCCAGCAGCATAACTAAAGGTGGGACCGGGGAGCTGTTTTTT
CDR3: CASSITKGGTGELFF

J: TRBJ2-1
D: -
V: TRBV10-3
size: -
DNA: TGTGCCACCGGAAGGGACTTAGCCAATGAGCAGTTCTTC
CDR3: CATGRDLANEQFF

J: TRBJ2-2
D: -
V: TRBV5-1
size: -
DNA: TGCGCCAGCAGCGACACTAGTCCCGGGGAGCTGTTTTTT
CDR3: CASSDTSPGELFF

J: TRBJ2-2
D: TRBD1
V: TRBV7-8
size: -
DNA: TGTGCCAGCAGCTCTAGACCCCGACAGGGCACGAACACCGGGGAGCTGTTTTTT
CDR3: CASSSRPRQGTNTGELFF

J: TRBJ1-5
D: -
V: TRBV25-1
size: -
DNA: TGTGCCAGCAGTTCAGGGGGCAATCAGCCCCAGCATTTT
CDR3: CASSSGGNQPQHF

J: TRBJ1-5
D: -
V: TRBV27
size: -
DNA: TGTGCCAGCAGTTTATCGCTACAGAATCAGCCCCAGCATTTT
CDR3: CASSLSLQNQPQHF

J: TRBJ1-1
D: -
V: TRBV14
size: -
DNA: TGTGCCAGCAGCCAAGATTCCCCAGGGTGGGTGAGGGAAGCTTTCTTT
CDR3: CASSQDSPGWVREAFF

J: TRBJ2-5
D: -
V: TRBV15
size: -
DNA: TGTGCCACCAGCAGAGATAGAGCCCAAGAGACCCAGTACTTC
CDR3: CATSRDRAQETQYF

J: TRBJ2-1
D: TRBD1
V: TRBV7-9
size: -
DNA: TGTGCCAGCAGCTTGGACAGGGGGAGAGGGCAGTTCTTC
CDR3: CASSLDRGRGQFF

J: TRBJ2-7
D: -
V: TRBV19
size: -
DNA: TGTGCCAGTAGTATAGATTTAACCGGGTCCTTCCCCGAGCAGTACTTC
CDR3: CASSIDLTGSFPEQYF

J: TRBJ1-2
D: -
V: TRBV3-1/TRBV3-2
size: -
DNA: TGTGCCAGCAGCCCCACTGAGGGCTATGGCTACACCTTC
CDR3: CASSPTEGYGYTF

J: TRBJ2-2
D: TRBD2
V: TRBV2
size: -
DNA: TGTGCCAGCAGGGATGCGGGGGGGCGCACCACCGGGGAGCTGTTTTTT
CDR3: CASRDAGGRTTGELFF

J: TRBJ1-5
D: -
V: TRBV6-5
size: -
DNA: TGTGCCAGCGTACAGAATAGCAATCAGCCCCAGCATTTT
CDR3: CASVQNSNQPQHF

J: TRBJ1-2
D: -
V: TRBV19
size: -
DNA: TGTGCCAGTAGTATAGGTCGGGATAACTATGGCTACACCTTC
CDR3: CASSIGRDNYGYTF

J: TRBJ1-5
D: TRBD1
V: TRBV19
size: -
DNA: TGTGCCAGCCTGGACAGGTCCAATCAGCCCCAGCATTTT
CDR3: CASLDRSNQPQHF

J: TRBJ2-1
D: -
V: TRBV29-1
size: -
DNA: TGCAGCGTTTGGCGCGGCAATGAGCAGTTCTTC
CDR3: CSVWRGNEQFF

J: TRBJ2-2
D: -
V: TRBV29-1
size: -
DNA: TGCAGCGTCCCTGGGGGGACTCACACCGGGGAGCTGTTTTTT
CDR3: CSVPGGTHTGELFF

J: TRBJ1-3
D: TRBD1
V: TRBV28
size: -
DNA: TGTGCCAGCAGTTCACAGGGGGCTGGAAACACCATATATTTT
CDR3: CASSSQGAGNTIYF

J: TRBJ1-1
D: -
V: TRBV4-1
size: once
DNA: TGCGCCAGCAGCCAGCAAGCCAGGGGTCCTGAAGCTTTCTTT
CDR3: CASSQQARGPEAFF

J: TRBJ2-1
D: TRBD2
V: TRBV19
size: once
DNA: TGTGCCAGTAGTATTCGAGCGGGGTCCTACAATGAGCAGTTCTTC
CDR3: CASSIRAGSYNEQFF

J: TRBJ2-3
D: TRBD2
V: TRBV19
size: -
DNA: TGTGCCAGTAGTTTCCGGGAGGGCCACGCAGATACGCAGTATTTT
CDR3: CASSFREGHADTQYF

J: TRBJ2-1
D: -
V: TRBV5-4
size: once
DNA: TGTGCCAGCAGCTCCAGGCGCTCCTACAATGAGCAGTTCTTC
CDR3: CASSSRRSYNEQFF

J: TRBJ2-5
D: TRBD2
V: TRBV28
size: -
DNA: TGTGCCAGCAGTTCGGTGGGGGGGAGTGGACGCCGAGAGACCCAGTACTTC
CDR3: CASSSVGGSGRRETQYF

J: TRBJ1-1
D: TRBD1
V: TRBV7-6
size: -
DNA: TGTGCCAGCAGCTCAGGACAGGGGGCCGGGACTGAAGCTTTCTTT
CDR3: CASSSGQGAGTEAFF

J: TRBJ2-1
D: TRBD2
V: TRBV7-3
size: -
DNA: TGTGCCAGCAGCTTAATGGGGACTAGCGGGACCGGCAATGAGCAGTTCTTC
CDR3: CASSLMGTSGTGNEQFF

J: TRBJ2-7
D: TRBD2
V: TRBV28
size: -
DNA: TGTGCCAGCAGTAGAGCGGGAGTAATGAACGAGCAGTACTTC
CDR3: CASSRAGVMNEQYF

J: TRBJ1-1
D: -
V: TRBV2
size: -
DNA: TGTGCCAGCAACAGGGACGGGAACACTGAAGCTTTCTTT
CDR3: CASNRDGNTEAFF

J: TRBJ1-1
D: -
V: TRBV28
size: -
DNA: TGTGCCAGCAGTTTAGCAGGGAACACTGAAGCTTTCTTT
CDR3: CASSLAGNTEAFF

J: TRBJ2-1
D: -
V: TRBV11-2
size: -
DNA: TGTGCCAGCAGCAAAAGACTAGATCTATACAATGAGCAGTTCTTC
CDR3: CASSKRLDLYNEQFF

J: TRBJ2-7
D: TRBD1
V: TRBV7-9
size: -
DNA: TGTGCCAGCAGCTTGGGGGACAGTTCCTACGAGCAGTACTTC
CDR3: CASSLGDSSYEQYF

J: TRBJ2-2
D: -
V: TRBV7-9
size: many
DNA: TGTGCCAGCAGCTCGCCGACAGGGAACACCGGGGAGCTGTTTTTT
CDR3: CASSSPTGNTGELFF

J: TRBJ2-1
D: TRBD1
V: TRBV12-3/TRBV12-4
size: few
DNA: TGTGCCAGCAACTCAGGGGGAGTAGGGAAGCAGTTCTTC
CDR3: CASNSGGVGKQFF

J: TRBJ1-2
D: -
V: TRBV7-6
size: once
DNA: TGTGCCAGCAGCCTCGACAGGACCACCTATGGCTACACCTTC
CDR3: CASSLDRTTYGYTF

J: TRBJ1-3
D: TRBD1
V: TRBV5-1
size: -
DNA: TGCGCCAGCAGAACAGGGGGACACTCTGGAAACACCATATATTTT
CDR3: CASRTGGHSGNTIYF

J: TRBJ2-7
D: TRBD2
V: TRBV2
size: -
DNA: TGTGCCAGCAGTGGACTAGCCGGCTACGAGCAGTACTTC
CDR3: CASSGLAGYEQYF

J: TRBJ2-7
D: TRBD2
V: TRBV28
size: -
DNA: TGTGCCAGCAGTTCTAGCGGGAGGGCCTACGAGCAGTACTTC
CDR3: CASSSSGRAYEQYF

J: TRBJ2-5
D: TRBD2
V: TRBV28
size: -
DNA: TGTGCCAGCAGTCCCTGGACTAGCGGGGGACTCGAACAAGAGACCCAGTACTTC
CDR3: CASSPWTSGGLEQETQYF

J: TRBJ1-1
D: TRBD1
V: TRBV2
size: few
DNA: TGTGCCAGCACGCACCGCCAGGGCGGACAGGGAGGTGCTGAAGCTTTCTTT
CDR3: CASTHRQGGQGGAEAFF

J: TRBJ2-1
D: TRBD1
V: TRBV6-5
size: -
DNA: TGTGCCAGCAGGGACAGGGGTCAGGTTGAGCAGTTCTTC
CDR3: CASRDRGQVEQFF

J: TRBJ2-7
D: TRBD1
V: TRBV6-5
size: -
DNA: TGTGCCAGCAGAAGACAGGGGGCCTACGAGCAGTACTTC
CDR3: CASRRQGAYEQYF

J: TRBJ1-1
D: TRBD1
V: TRBV4-1
size: few
DNA: TGCGCCAGCAGCCCCCGGACAGGGGGCGCTGACACTGAAGCTTTCTTT
CDR3: CASSPRTGGADTEAFF

J: TRBJ1-2
D: -
V: TRBV6-6
size: -
DNA: TGTGCCAGCAGTTACCTTGACAGCGGGGCTTTC
CDR3: CASSYLDSGAF

J: TRBJ2-1
D: -
V: TRBV7-2
size: -
DNA: TGTGCCAGCAGCCTAAGCGGCAGCTCCTACAATGAGCAGTTCTTC
CDR3: CASSLSGSSYNEQFF

J: TRBJ1-1
D: -
V: TRBV7-9
size: -
DNA: TGTGCCAGCAGCCCGGAGGGGTCCACTGAAGCTTTCTTT
CDR3: CASSPEGSTEAFF

J: TRBJ2-7
D: TRBD2
V: TRBV3-1/TRBV3-2
size: -
DNA: TGTGCCAGCAGCCCCAGCCGACTAGCGGAGACCCATACGAAGCAGTACTTC
CDR3: CASSPSRLAETHTKQYF

J: TRBJ1-1
D: -
V: TRBV19
size: -
DNA: TGTGCCAGTAGTCCACCTGGGGCAGCTGAAGCTTTCTTT
CDR3: CASSPPGAAEAFF

J: TRBJ2-3
D: TRBD1
V: TRBV3-1/TRBV3-2
size: -
DNA: TGTGCCAGCAGCCAGGCCGGGACAGGGGGCATGAATACGCAGTATTTT
CDR3: CASSQAGTGGMNTQYF

J: TRBJ2-5
D: TRBD2
V: TRBV13
size: few
DNA: TGTGCCAGCAGCTTTAGTTCACCGGGACTAGCGGTCCAAGAGACCCAGTACTTC
CDR3: CASSFSSPGLAVQETQYF

J: TRBJ1-5
D: TRBD1
V: TRBV19
size: few
DNA: TGTGCCAGTAGTCCTCCAGGGGGCAGGAACAATCAGCCCCAGCATTTT
CDR3: CASSPPGGRNNQPQHF

J: TRBJ1-5
D: TRBD1
V: TRBV4-1
size: -
DNA: TGCGCCAGCAGCCCATTGACAGGGGCGGTTCAGCCCCAGCATTTT
CDR3: CASSPLTGAVQPQHF